This TCR beta chain was observed in a study of shared clonotypes between healthy human individuals (dated by TCRdb to 2020 to 2021). Turning to the overall study: The cohort comprised two women and three men aged 18 to 49 years. Each donor's leukapheresis produced roughly between roughly 0.85 and 9.5 billion PBMCs. To estimate repertoire size and how much clonotype sharing occurs between individuals, the study deeply sequenced the blood TCR repertoires of five healthy adults. Per donor, three plates each were used for CD4 naive and CD4 memory, two for CD8 naive, and one for CD8 memory. To increase sequencing depth and limit assay-specific biases, TCR repertoire library preparation and sequencing were carried out by different laboratories using diverse techniques.

This clone was picked up a small number of times. The antigen it binds to is not known. The record has no base qualities; no much larger clone is one base away. General findings and caveats noted by the study authors: Pairwise subsampling indicated that sequencing depth was expected to affect the degree of clonotype sharing among donors. Naive subsets generally had larger estimated clonotype richness than memory subsets did. Sampling was restricted to blood, and TCR repertoires in tissue are likely to differ from TCR repertoires in blood. Compared with non-shared clonotypes, clonotypes shared by all four sorted-subset donors had higher generation probabilities. Because the study included only a small number of donors, the genetic and exposure-history diversity represented was limited. About 5% of naive CD4, 3.5% of naive CD8, 2.3% of memory CD4, and 0.4% of memory CD8 clonotypes were shared across several donors. Even with the large sequencing depth, rarefaction of the sorted-subset datasets indicated that sequencing was incomplete.

Between the V and J ends, shortened by 4 bases and 5 bases respectively, the junction contains 15 bases. Sequences SGHRS (CDR1) and YFSETQ (CDR2) are obtained from the germline V gene. The CDR3 contains 15 residues, cysteine and phenylalanine counted. The DNA shown is the 45-base CDR3, in frame from base 1. Using the deep immunoSEQ assay, TCR CDR3 regions were amplified from genomic DNA by multiplex PCR. For each cell subset, the extracted genomic DNA was distributed evenly across all wells of several immunoSEQ 96-well plates, and each plate served as one replicate. For sorted subsets, each replicate PCR was loaded with 200 ng genomic DNA, equivalent to approximately 33,000 T cell genomes. Purified libraries were measured with a Qubit 3.0 fluorometer, size-checked on a Bioanalyzer 2100, and measured again with the KAPA Library Quantification kit. Every immunoSEQ 96-well plate was sequenced on a dedicated single-read 150-cycle Illumina NextSeq 550 flow cell. For the original study's pipeline: Because the immunoSEQ output included only junctional sequences and no quality scores, the filtering could not be the same as the filtering used for full-length reads. Sequences were annotated with PyIR, a Python wrapper for IgBLAST v1.9, using IMGT germline references to assign V/J genes and CDR3. Reads were removed for weak V/J assignments (E-value above 1e-6), missing CDR3, stop codons, out-of-frame junctions, or ambiguous translated residues. V3J clonotypes were defined as sequences sharing an identical inferred V gene, J gene, and CDR3 amino acid sequence. To compute the percentage overlap between repertoires, the number of shared unique clonotypes was divided by the size of the smaller repertoire. Three approaches were used to assess repertoire richness: RTK rarefaction, the Chao1 estimator, and Recon v2.1 estimates of unobserved clonotypes. Generation probabilities for all TCRbeta clonotypes obtained by the gDNA method from a few donors were computed using OLGA. Here the immuneACCESS table is served through TCRdb, limited to in-frame sequences with V and J called. Missing clones are a known gap in these copies; in checked studies unresolved V genes cover under half, and the rest lacks a known reason. V and J calls and clone size are copied from that table; D and trimming were computed from the DNA. In all, the sample holds 730,000 or so clones, and more than 70% of those were seen once. The ten largest clones take up 1.8% of the sample.

The donors were healthy, HIV-negative adults who had no recently reported acute infections or vaccinations. All donors were Caucasian adults living in Nashville, Tennessee, USA. CD4+ T cells were enriched by magnetic negative selection; naive cells were then positively selected on CD45RA, and the negative fraction formed the memory subset. Blood was obtained by leukapheresis, after which PBMCs were separated by Ficoll-Histopaque density gradient centrifugation and cryopreserved in liquid nitrogen vapor phase. Analytical flow cytometry was used to check the purity and quantity of every magnetically sorted T cell population. Genomic DNA was isolated from every sorted fraction and measured by UV absorbance on a Nanodrop 2000c.

The receptor was derived from a woman aged 25-40 years in good health. The V and J genes are TRBV5-1 and TRBJ2-2; the D gene is possibly TRBD1, with 6 bases matching. Material: memory CD4+ T cells sorted from blood. Interpreted using the paper, the cell subset or site label stands for: CD45RA-negative fraction. The CDR3 reads CASSPGHEGTGELFF. The nucleotide sequence reads as follows: TGCGCCAGCAGCCCGGGACACGAGGGGACCGGGGAGCTGTTTTTT.